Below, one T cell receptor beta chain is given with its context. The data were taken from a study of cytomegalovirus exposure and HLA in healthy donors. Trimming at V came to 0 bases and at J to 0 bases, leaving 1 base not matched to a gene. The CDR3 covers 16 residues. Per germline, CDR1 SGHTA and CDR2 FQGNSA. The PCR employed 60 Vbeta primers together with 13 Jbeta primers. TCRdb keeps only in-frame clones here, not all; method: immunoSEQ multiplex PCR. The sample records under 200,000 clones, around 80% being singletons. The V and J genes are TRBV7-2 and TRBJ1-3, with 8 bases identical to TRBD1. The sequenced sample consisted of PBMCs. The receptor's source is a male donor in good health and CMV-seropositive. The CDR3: CASSLAGQGSGNTIYF. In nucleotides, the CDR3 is TGTGCCAGCAGCTTAGCCGGACAGGGCTCTGGAAACACCATATATTTT.